This T cell receptor (beta chain) was sequenced in a study of control samples from healthy donors and cancer patients (dated by TCRdb to 2020 to 2022). Remarks on this clone: What antigen it recognizes has not been identified. No base qualities exist here, and no much larger clone lies one base off it.

Library preparation used the immunoSEQ multiplex PCR assay. TCRdb took over this immuneACCESS table, retaining in-frame rearrangements with V and J assigned. Such tables are incomplete; in checked studies, under half of the missing clones stem from an unresolved V gene, and the remainder is unexplained. This sample gives under 200,000 clones in total; over 85% of them show up just once. 8.5% of the sample is held by the ten biggest clonotypes. Including the terminal cysteine and phenylalanine, the CDR3 comprises 13 residues. Only CDR3 DNA is held: 39 bases, read in frame from base 1. Relative to germline, V is 5 bases shorter and J is 1 base shorter, with 9 bases between their ends.

This TCR was sampled from a woman aged 35 to 49 in good health. Sequencing was carried out using blood. The chain is made from TRBV12-3 or TRBV12-4 and TRBJ2-7, with the identity of the D gene unclear. The CDR3 protein sequence reads: CASSTDGSYEQYF. The nucleotide sequence reads as follows: TGTGCCAGCAGTACGGACGGATCCTACGAGCAGTACTTC.